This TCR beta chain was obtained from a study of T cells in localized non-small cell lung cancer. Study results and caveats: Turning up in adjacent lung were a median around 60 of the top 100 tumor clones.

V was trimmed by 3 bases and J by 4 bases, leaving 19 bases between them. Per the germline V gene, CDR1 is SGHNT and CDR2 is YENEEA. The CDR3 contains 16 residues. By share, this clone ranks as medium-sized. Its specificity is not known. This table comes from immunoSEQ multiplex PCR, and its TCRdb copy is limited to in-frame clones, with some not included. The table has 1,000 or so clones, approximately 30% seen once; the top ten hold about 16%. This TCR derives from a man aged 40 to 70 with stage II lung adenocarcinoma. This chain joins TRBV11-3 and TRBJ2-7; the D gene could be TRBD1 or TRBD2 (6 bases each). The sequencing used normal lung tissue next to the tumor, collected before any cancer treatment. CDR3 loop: CASSFTAGQLSYEQYF. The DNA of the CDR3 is TGTGCCAGCAGCTTTACCGCGGGACAACTTTCTTACGAGCAGTACTTC.